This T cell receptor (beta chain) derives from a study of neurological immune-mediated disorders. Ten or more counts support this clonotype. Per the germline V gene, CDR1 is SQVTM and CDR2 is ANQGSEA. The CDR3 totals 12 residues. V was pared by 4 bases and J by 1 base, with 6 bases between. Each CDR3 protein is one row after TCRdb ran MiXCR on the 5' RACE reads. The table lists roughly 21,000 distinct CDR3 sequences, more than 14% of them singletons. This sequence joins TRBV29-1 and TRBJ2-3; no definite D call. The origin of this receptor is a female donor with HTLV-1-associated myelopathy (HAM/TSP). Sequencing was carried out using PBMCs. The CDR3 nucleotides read TGCAGCGTTGTTCAGGGCACAGATACGCAGTATTTT. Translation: CSVVQGTDTQYF.